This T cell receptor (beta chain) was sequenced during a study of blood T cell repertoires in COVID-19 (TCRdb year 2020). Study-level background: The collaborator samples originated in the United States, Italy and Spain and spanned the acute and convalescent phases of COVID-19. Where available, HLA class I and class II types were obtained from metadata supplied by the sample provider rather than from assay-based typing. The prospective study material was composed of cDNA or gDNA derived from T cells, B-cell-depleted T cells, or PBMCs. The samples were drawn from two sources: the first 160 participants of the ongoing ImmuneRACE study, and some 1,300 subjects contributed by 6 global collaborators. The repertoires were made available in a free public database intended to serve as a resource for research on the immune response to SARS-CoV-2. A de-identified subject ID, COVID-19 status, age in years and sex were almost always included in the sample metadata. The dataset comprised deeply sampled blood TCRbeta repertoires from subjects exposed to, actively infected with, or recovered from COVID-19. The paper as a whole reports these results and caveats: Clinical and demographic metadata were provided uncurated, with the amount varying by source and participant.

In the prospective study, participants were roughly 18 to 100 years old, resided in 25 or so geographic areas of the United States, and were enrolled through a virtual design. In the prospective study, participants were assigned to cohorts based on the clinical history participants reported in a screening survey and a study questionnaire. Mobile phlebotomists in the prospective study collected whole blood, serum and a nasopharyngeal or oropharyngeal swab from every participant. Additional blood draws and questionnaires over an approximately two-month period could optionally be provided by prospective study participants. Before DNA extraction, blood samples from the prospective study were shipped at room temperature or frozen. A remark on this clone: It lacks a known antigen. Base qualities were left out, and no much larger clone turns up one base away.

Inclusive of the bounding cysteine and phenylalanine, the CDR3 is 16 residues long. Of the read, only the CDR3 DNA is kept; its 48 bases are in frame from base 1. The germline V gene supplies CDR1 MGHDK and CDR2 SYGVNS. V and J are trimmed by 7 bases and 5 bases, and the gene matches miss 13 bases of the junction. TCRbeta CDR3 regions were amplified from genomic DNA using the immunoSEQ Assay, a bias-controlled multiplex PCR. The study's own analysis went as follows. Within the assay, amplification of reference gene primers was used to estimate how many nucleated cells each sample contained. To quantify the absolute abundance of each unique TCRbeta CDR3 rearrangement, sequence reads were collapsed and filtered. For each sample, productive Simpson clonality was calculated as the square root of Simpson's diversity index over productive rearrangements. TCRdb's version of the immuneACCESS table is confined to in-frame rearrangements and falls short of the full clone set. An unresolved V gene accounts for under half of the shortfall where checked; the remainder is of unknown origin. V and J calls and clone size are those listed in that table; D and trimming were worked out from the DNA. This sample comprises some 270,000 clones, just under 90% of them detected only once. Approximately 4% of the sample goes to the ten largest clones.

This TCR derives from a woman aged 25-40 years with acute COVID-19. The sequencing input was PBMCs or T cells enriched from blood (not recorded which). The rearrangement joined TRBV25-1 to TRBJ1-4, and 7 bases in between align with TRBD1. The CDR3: CASTSRGGAVNEKLFF. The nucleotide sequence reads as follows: TGTGCCAGCACCTCTAGAGGGGGCGCGGTAAATGAAAAACTGTTTTTT.